The entry below describes one T cell receptor (beta chain). The antigen is not known. This sample is part of a study of Ad26.COV2.S vaccination and SARS-CoV-2 variants. Whole-study findings and limits: Vaccinated individuals (as opposed to placebo recipients) had higher spike-specific TCR breadth. Researchers cautioned that TCR breadth and depth analyses may have underestimated total T cell responses. Across vaccine and placebo recipients, the breadth of non-spike TCRs was similar.

The CDR3 contains 15 residues. Per the germline V gene, CDR1 is MNHNS and CDR2 is SASEGT. V lost 4 bases and J lost 9, with 19 bases in between. Measured with immunoSEQ multiplex PCR; TCRdb has only the in-frame clones, and not every one. This sample yields 510,000 or so clones, of which around 90% are seen a single time; more than 10% belongs to the top ten. Treatment noted: 19 received Ad26.COV2.S at low or high dose, single or two shots; several received placebo; per-sample allocation not given. On day 63 after the first injection, vaccine and placebo recipients gave samples. This TCR came from a person between 18 and 65 years old who received the Ad26.COV2.S COVID-19 vaccine or a placebo. Material: peripheral blood, obtained in a trial of Ad26.COV2.S vaccine versus placebo. The gene calls are TRBV6-1 and TRBJ2-1; tentatively, D is TRBD1 (6 bases). In DNA form, the CDR3 reads TGTGCCAGCAGTGTAGCAATTGCAAGGGGGACTGAGCAGTTCTTC. It encodes CASSVAIARGTEQFF.